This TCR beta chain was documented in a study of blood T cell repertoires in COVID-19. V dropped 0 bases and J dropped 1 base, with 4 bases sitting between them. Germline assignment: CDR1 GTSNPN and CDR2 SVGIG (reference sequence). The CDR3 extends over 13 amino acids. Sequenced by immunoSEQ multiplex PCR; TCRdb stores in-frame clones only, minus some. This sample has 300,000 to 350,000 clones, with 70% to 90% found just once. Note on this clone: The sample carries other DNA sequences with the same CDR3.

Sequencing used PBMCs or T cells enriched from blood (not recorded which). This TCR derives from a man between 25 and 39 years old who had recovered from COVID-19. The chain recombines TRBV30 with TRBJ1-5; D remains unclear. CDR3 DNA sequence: TGTGCCTGGAGTGTACAGAGCAATCAGCCCCAGCATTTT. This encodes CAWSVQSNQPQHF.